Listed below are T cell receptor beta chains from one sample, sequenced in a study of T cell changes during pregnancy in multiple sclerosis. Profiled with immunoSEQ multiplex PCR; TCRdb holds only in-frame clones, not every one. The sample has 47,000 or so clones, 94% seen once; the top ten hold over 0.45%. This material consisted of CD4+ T cells from peripheral blood mononuclear cells, taken in the first trimester of pregnancy. The receptors were gathered from a female donor with multiple sclerosis, enrolled in a pregnancy study. The CDR3 runs from the conserved cysteine through the conserved F or W. The D gene is left open where the match is weak. Only part of the rows carry a size: once, few, many, or a class if the clone is expanded.

cdr3_aa cdr3_nt j_call clone_size d_call v_call
CSNPGQGYEQFF TGCAGCAATCCGGGACAGGGGTATGAGCAGTTCTTC TRBJ2-1 once TRBD1 TRBV29-1
CASSVEQGNTEAFF TGTGCCAGCAGTGTGGAACAGGGGAACACTGAAGCTTTCTTT TRBJ1-1 NA NA TRBV2
CASSRTGGVYGYTF TGTGCCAGCAGTCGGACAGGGGGGGTCTATGGCTACACCTTC TRBJ1-2 NA TRBD1 TRBV2
CASSPPGLSDTQYF TGTGCCAGCAGCCCCCCGGGACTGTCAGATACGCAGTATTTT TRBJ2-3 NA NA TRBV11-1
CASSLAAGRTGELFF TGTGCCAGCAGCTTAGCAGCGGGGCGCACCGGGGAGCTGTTTTTT TRBJ2-2 NA TRBD2 TRBV7-8
CASSLGGTGYQPQHF TGTGCCAGCAGTTTAGGGGGGACAGGATATCAGCCCCAGCATTTT TRBJ1-5 NA TRBD1 TRBV27
CAISVGLAGEEQYF TGTGCCATCAGTGTGGGACTAGCGGGGGAGGAGCAGTACTTC TRBJ2-7 NA TRBD2 TRBV10-3
CASTPRQGSYGYTF TGTGCCAGCACCCCCCGACAGGGTTCCTATGGCTACACCTTC TRBJ1-2 NA TRBD1 TRBV7-2
CASSWGRTGTYEQYF TGTGCCAGCAGCTGGGGGAGGACAGGAACCTACGAGCAGTACTTC TRBJ2-7 NA NA TRBV5-5
CASSIDPRGARGVFQPQHF TGTGCCAGTAGTATAGACCCCAGGGGGGCCAGGGGTGTGTTTCAGCCCCAGCATTTT TRBJ1-5 once TRBD1 TRBV19
CASSGGARETQYF TGCGCCAGTAGCGGGGGGGCCCGGGAGACCCAGTACTTC TRBJ2-5 once TRBD2 TRBV10-2
CASSVNSGTEAFF TGTGCCAGCAGCGTAAACAGCGGCACTGAAGCTTTCTTT TRBJ1-1 NA NA TRBV6-1
CASSVGSGTEAFF TGTGCCAGCAGCGTAGGATCCGGGACTGAAGCTTTCTTT TRBJ1-1 NA NA TRBV9
CASSYLGLGQETQYF TGTGCCAGCAGTTACCTCGGACTAGGTCAAGAGACCCAGTACTTC TRBJ2-5 NA TRBD2 TRBV6-5
CASSPVQSTDTQYF TGTGCCAGCAGCCCAGTCCAGAGCACAGATACGCAGTATTTT TRBJ2-3 NA NA TRBV9
CASSHLGQGYNEQFF TGTGCCAGCAGCCACTTAGGACAGGGATACAATGAGCAGTTCTTC TRBJ2-1 few TRBD1 TRBV14
CASSPKTATEAFF TGTGCCAGCTCACCAAAGACAGCCACTGAAGCTTTCTTT TRBJ1-1 NA NA TRBV18
CASSLGSGGVREQFF TGTGCCAGCAGCTTGGGTAGCGGGGGGGTTCGAGAGCAGTTCTTC TRBJ2-1 NA TRBD2 TRBV5-6
CASSYTGNYGYTF TGTGCCAGCAGTTACACAGGGAACTATGGCTACACCTTC TRBJ1-2 once NA TRBV6-5
CASSQVAGAGEQYF TGCGCCAGCAGCCAAGTTGCGGGGGCCGGGGAGCAGTACTTC TRBJ2-7 NA NA TRBV4-1
CASSSAGRGTGELFF TGTGCCAGCAGCTCAGCAGGAAGGGGTACCGGGGAGCTGTTTTTT TRBJ2-2 NA NA TRBV5-4
CASSLETGYTDTQYF TGTGCCAGCAGCCTGGAGACAGGGTACACAGATACGCAGTATTTT TRBJ2-3 once TRBD1 TRBV9
CASSLLPNSPLHF TGTGCCAGCAGCTTACTTCCGAATTCACCCCTCCACTTT TRBJ1-6 NA NA TRBV11-1
CASSPDPGINYGYTF TGTGCCAGCTCACCAGATCCGGGGATAAATTATGGCTACACCTTC TRBJ1-2 NA NA TRBV18
CASSPQISGANVLTF TGTGCCAGCAGCCCGCAGATCTCTGGGGCCAACGTCCTGACTTTC TRBJ2-6 once NA TRBV7-3
CASGTPPKQGNYGYTF TGCGCCAGCGGAACACCTCCCAAACAGGGGAACTATGGCTACACCTTC TRBJ1-2 NA TRBD1 TRBV5-1
CASSQEQGRNQPQHF TGTGCCAGTAGTCAGGAACAGGGACGCAATCAGCCCCAGCATTTT TRBJ1-5 NA NA TRBV19
CASRTTHISGNTIYF TGTGCCAGCAGAACGACTCATATCTCTGGAAACACCATATATTTT TRBJ1-3 NA NA TRBV7-9
CASKGLGDQPQHF TGTGCCAGTAAGGGATTGGGAGATCAGCCCCAGCATTTT TRBJ1-5 NA NA TRBV19
CASSEGGGLFGEAFF TGTGCCAGCAGTGAAGGGGGGGGGCTCTTCGGTGAAGCTTTCTTT TRBJ1-1 NA NA TRBV2
CASRRDNRFSNQPQHF TGTGCCAGTAGGCGAGACAACCGCTTTAGCAATCAGCCCCAGCATTTT TRBJ1-5 once NA TRBV19
CASSLFRGNEQFF TGCGCCAGCAGCTTGTTCAGGGGAAATGAGCAGTTCTTC TRBJ2-1 NA NA TRBV5-1
CASRSATGENQPQHF TGTGCCAGCAGATCAGCGACAGGGGAGAATCAGCCCCAGCATTTT TRBJ1-5 NA TRBD1 TRBV25-1
CSVELVIGYRNEQYF TGCAGCGTTGAATTGGTCATTGGGTACAGGAACGAGCAGTACTTC TRBJ2-7 few NA TRBV29-1
CASSQGDDYGYTF TGCGCCAGCAGCCAGGGGGATGACTATGGCTACACCTTC TRBJ1-2 NA TRBD1 TRBV10-2
CASSFGGRTSETQYF TGTGCCAGCAGCTTCGGGGGAAGAACTTCAGAGACCCAGTACTTC TRBJ2-5 NA NA TRBV5-6
CASSWGATSGGYSIQYF TGTGCCAGCAGTTGGGGAGCTACTAGCGGGGGGTACAGCATTCAGTACTTC TRBJ2-4 NA TRBD2 TRBV2